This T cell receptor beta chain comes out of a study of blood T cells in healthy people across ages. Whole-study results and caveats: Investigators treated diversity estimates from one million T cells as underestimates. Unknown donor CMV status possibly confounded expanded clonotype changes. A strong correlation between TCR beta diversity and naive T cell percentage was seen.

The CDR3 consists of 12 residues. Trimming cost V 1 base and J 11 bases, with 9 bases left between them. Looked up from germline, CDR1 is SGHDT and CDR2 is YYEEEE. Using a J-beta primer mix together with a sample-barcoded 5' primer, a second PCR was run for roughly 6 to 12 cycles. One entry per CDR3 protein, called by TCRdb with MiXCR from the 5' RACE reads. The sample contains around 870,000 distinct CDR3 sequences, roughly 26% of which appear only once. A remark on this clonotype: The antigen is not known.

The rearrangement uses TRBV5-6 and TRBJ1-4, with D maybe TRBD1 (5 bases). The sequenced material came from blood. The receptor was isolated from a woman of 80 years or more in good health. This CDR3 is CASSLWPGKLFF. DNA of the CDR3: TGTGCCAGCAGCTTGTGGCCAGGGAAACTGTTTTTT.